This T cell receptor (beta chain) stems from a study of shared clonotypes between healthy human individuals (dated by TCRdb to the early 2020s). For the wider study: The cohort comprised a couple of women and a few men aged 18 to 49 years. Per donor, three plates each were used for CD4 naive and CD4 memory, two for CD8 naive, and one for CD8 memory. The study deeply sequenced blood TCR repertoires of five healthy adults to estimate repertoire size and the extent of clonotype sharing between individuals. Libraries were prepared and TCR repertoires were sequenced by different laboratories using diverse techniques, in order to increase sequencing depth and limit assay-specific biases. Each donor's leukapheresis produced roughly between roughly 0.85 and 9.5 billion PBMCs. Broader findings and caveats from the paper: The genetic and exposure-history diversity represented was limited by the small number of donors. Only blood was sampled, and tissue TCR repertoires likely differ from those in blood. Pairwise subsampling indicated that sequencing depth was expected to affect the degree of clonotype sharing among donors. Even with the large sequencing depth, rarefaction of the sorted-subset datasets indicated that sequencing was incomplete. Across a few donors, 4.5% to 6.5% of naive CD4, approximately 3.6% of naive CD8, around 2.5% of memory CD4, and approximately 0.4% of memory CD8 clonotypes were shared. Larger estimated clonotype richness was generally found for naive subsets than for memory subsets. Compared with non-shared clonotypes, clonotypes shared by all four sorted-subset donors had higher generation probabilities.

Using the deep immunoSEQ assay, multiplex PCR amplified TCR CDR3 regions from genomic DNA. For each cell subset, the extracted genomic DNA was distributed evenly across all wells of several immunoSEQ 96-well plates, and each plate served as one replicate. For sorted subsets, roughly 190 ng of genomic DNA, equivalent to some 30,000 T cell genomes, went into each replicate PCR. Purified libraries were measured with a Qubit 3.0 fluorometer, size-checked on a Bioanalyzer 2100, and measured again with the KAPA Library Quantification kit. Every immunoSEQ 96-well plate was sequenced on a separate single-read 150-cycle Illumina NextSeq 550 flow cell. As for the authors' bioinformatics: Because the immunoSEQ output included only junctional sequences and no quality scores, the filtering could not be the same as the filtering used for full-length reads. Sequences were annotated with PyIR, a Python wrapper for IgBLAST v1.9, and V/J genes and CDR3 were assigned using IMGT germline references. Any read was removed if the V/J assignment was weak (E-value above 1e-6), the CDR3 was missing, or the read contained stop codons, out-of-frame junctions, or ambiguous translated residues. V3J clonotypes were defined as sequences sharing the same inferred V gene, J gene, and CDR3 amino acid sequence. Percentage overlap between repertoires was computed as shared unique clonotypes divided by the size of the smaller repertoire. Richness of each repertoire was evaluated using RTK rarefaction, the Chao1 estimator, and Recon v2.1 estimates of unobserved clonotypes. Generation probabilities for all TCRbeta clonotypes obtained by the gDNA method from a handful of donors were computed using OLGA. This is the immuneACCESS table as TCRdb keeps it, with only in-frame sequences that have V and J called. A part of the clones is gone; compared with another copy, unresolved V genes explain less than half, and the rest is unexplained. V, J and clone size were drawn from that table, and D and trimming were deduced from the DNA. Present in this sample are approximately 740,000 clones, 80% to 95% of which were seen just once. The top ten clonotypes cover more than 20% of the sample.

Concerning this clone itself: What antigen it recognizes has not been identified. No base qualities exist here, and no much larger clone lies one base off it.

CD8 naive samples were CD45RO-negative cells positively selected for CCR7, giving a CD45RA+CCR7+ population that excluded TemRA cells. The donors were healthy, HIV-negative adults who had no recently reported acute infections or vaccinations. Every donor was a Caucasian adult living in Nashville, Tennessee, USA. Blood was collected by leukapheresis, and PBMCs were isolated by Ficoll-Histopaque density gradient centrifugation and then cryopreserved in liquid nitrogen vapor phase. Analytical flow cytometry was used to check the purity and quantity of each magnetically sorted T cell population. From each sorted fraction, genomic DNA was isolated and quantified by UV absorbance on a Nanodrop 2000c. CDR1 and CDR2 (SQVTM, ANQGSEA) derive from the germline V gene. Trimming accounts for 5 bases at V and 7 bases at J, while the number of junction bases matched to no gene is 4. The CDR3 holds 12 amino acids from the cysteine to the phenylalanine. The only DNA kept is the CDR3, 36 bases in frame from the first base.

The sequence came from a man aged 25 to 40 in good health. The V and J segments used are TRBV29-1 and TRBJ1-2, with 10 bases matching TRBD1. Sequencing was performed on naive CD8+ T cells sorted from blood. Read against the paper, the sample's cell subset or site label means: CD45RA+CCR7+. The CDR3 protein: CSVPRDRGGYTF. The base sequence is TGCAGCGTTCCCCGGGACAGGGGTGGCTACACCTTC. When the CDR3 is completed using the reference TRBV29-1 and TRBJ1-2 genes on either side, the full variable domain is SAVISQKPSRDICQRGTSLTIQCQVDSQVTMMFWYRQQPGQSLTLIATANQGSEATYESGFVIDKFPISRPNLTFSTLTVSNMSPEDSSIYLCSVPRDRGGYTFGSGTRLTVV.